What follows are 2 T cell receptor beta chains derived from one specimen sequenced in a study of cytomegalovirus exposure and HLA in healthy donors. The PCR had 60 Vbeta and 13 Jbeta primers. Clones were sequenced by immunoSEQ multiplex PCR, and TCRdb holds only the in-frame ones, with some missing. Here the sample spans around 120,000 clones, roughly three quarters being singletons. Material: PBMCs. The receptors shown here come from a man aged 45-60 years in good health and CMV-seropositive.

The gene calls are TRBV4-2 and TRBJ1-4; 9 bases are a match to TRBD1. The CDR3 consists of 16 residues. V lost 3 bases, J lost 4 bases, and 6 bases stayed unmatched. Germline V CDR1 and CDR2: LGHNA, YNFKEQ. CDR3 sequence: CASSHSTGGSNEKLFF. CDR3 DNA: TGTGCCAGCAGCCACTCGACAGGGGGGAGTAATGAAAAACTGTTTTTT.

The V and J genes are TRBV6-4 and TRBJ2-6; TRBD1 aligns across 7 bases. This CDR3 contains 16 residues. In germline, CDR1 is MRHNA, CDR2 SNTAGT. V lost 5 bases, J lost 2 bases, and 6 bases stayed unmatched. In DNA form, the CDR3 reads TGTGCCAGCAGTCCTTACAGGGGCGCTGGGGCCAACGTCCTGACTTTC. Its translation is CASSPYRGAGANVLTF.